Listed below are T cell receptor beta chains from one sample, sequenced in a study of blood T cell repertoires in COVID-19. TCRdb's table, derived via immunoSEQ multiplex PCR, lists solely in-frame clones and lacks some. The sample contains about 160,000 clones, 84% of which appear only once. The sample consisted of PBMCs or T cells enriched from blood (not recorded which). Receptor source: a woman aged 45 to 65 who had recovered from COVID-19. The CDR3 runs from the conserved cysteine through the conserved F or W. The order of the fields is J gene, clone size, V gene, D gene, CDR3 protein, CDR3 DNA. A D gene is named only where the DNA matches it firmly. Clone size is shown for a subset of rows, as once, few, many or a class of expanded clone.

J: TRBJ1-2; size: -; V: TRBV6-1; D: -; CDR3: CASSEPGWGNYGYTF; DNA: TGTGCCAGCAGTGAGCCAGGGTGGGGTAACTATGGCTACACCTTC
J: TRBJ1-3; size: -; V: TRBV15; D: -; CDR3: CATSRDISGNTIYF; DNA: TGTGCCACCAGCAGAGACATCTCTGGAAACACCATATATTTT
J: TRBJ1-5; size: -; V: TRBV5-1; D: -; CDR3: CASSLTGNQPQHF; DNA: TGCGCCAGCAGCTTAACAGGTAATCAGCCCCAGCATTTT
J: TRBJ1-1; size: -; V: TRBV5-1; D: -; CDR3: CASSLGVSLGMYTEAFF; DNA: TGCGCCAGCAGCTTGGGGGTGTCTCTAGGTATGTACACTGAAGCTTTCTTT
J: TRBJ2-1; size: once; V: TRBV14; D: TRBD2; CDR3: CASSQSGLAGGEQFF; DNA: TGTGCCAGCAGCCAGTCGGGACTAGCGGGAGGTGAGCAGTTCTTC
J: TRBJ1-5; size: -; V: TRBV18; D: -; CDR3: CASSPGGNSNQPQHF; DNA: TGTGCCAGCTCACCGGGAGGGAATAGCAATCAGCCCCAGCATTTT
J: TRBJ2-7; size: -; V: TRBV28; D: TRBD2; CDR3: CASSSGGGSYEQYF; DNA: TGTGCCAGCAGTTCCGGGGGAGGGTCCTACGAGCAGTACTTC
J: TRBJ1-2; size: few; V: TRBV4-2; D: TRBD1; CDR3: CASSQDRGQGYGYTF; DNA: TGTGCCAGCAGCCAAGATCGAGGACAGGGGTATGGCTACACCTTC
J: TRBJ1-1; size: once; V: TRBV12-3/TRBV12-4; D: -; CDR3: CASSLRGNTEAFF; DNA: TGTGCCAGCAGTTTGCGAGGTAACACTGAAGCTTTCTTT
J: TRBJ1-1; size: once; V: TRBV2; D: -; CDR3: CASRRTGQTNTEAFF; DNA: TGTGCCAGCAGGAGAACAGGACAGACGAACACTGAAGCTTTCTTT
J: TRBJ1-5; size: -; V: TRBV6-5; D: -; CDR3: CASSPVADQPQHF; DNA: TGTGCCAGCAGCCCCGTAGCCGATCAGCCCCAGCATTTT
J: TRBJ1-1; size: -; V: TRBV29-1; D: -; CDR3: CSTGEGSGFNEAFF; DNA: TGCAGCACCGGAGAGGGTTCGGGTTTTAATGAAGCTTTCTTT
J: TRBJ1-1; size: -; V: TRBV5-1; D: -; CDR3: CASSFGSTNTEAFF; DNA: TGCGCCAGCAGCTTCGGGTCAACGAACACTGAAGCTTTCTTT
J: TRBJ1-5; size: -; V: TRBV28; D: -; CDR3: CASSFGQRHQPQHF; DNA: TGTGCCAGCAGTTTTGGGCAGAGACATCAGCCCCAGCATTTT
J: TRBJ1-1; size: few; V: TRBV19; D: TRBD1; CDR3: CASEGASDTEAFF; DNA: TGTGCCAGTGAGGGGGCTAGCGACACTGAAGCTTTCTTT
J: TRBJ1-5; size: -; V: TRBV28; D: -; CDR3: CASSPTGPKPQHF; DNA: TGTGCCAGCAGTCCTACAGGGCCCAAGCCCCAGCATTTT
J: TRBJ2-7; size: few; V: TRBV7-2; D: -; CDR3: CASSEAGGVYEQYF; DNA: TGTGCCAGCAGCGAGGCCGGGGGAGTCTACGAGCAGTACTTC